One sample yielded the 26 T cell receptor beta chains listed below, sequenced in a study of T cell responses to AZD1222 COVID-19 vaccine. Method: immunoSEQ multiplex PCR; TCRdb's copy keeps in-frame clones and lacks some. The sample holds 90,000 to 120,000 clones; around nine tenths are singletons and the top ten take under 3%. The specimen comprised peripheral blood, sampled 28 days after the second AZD1222 dose. The receptors shown here come from an adult who received the AZD1222 COVID-19 vaccine.

CDR3 region: CASTRDLSYNSPLHF. Written as DNA, the CDR3 is TGTGCCAGCACTAGGGACCTCTCCTATAATTCACCCCTCCACTTT. The V call is TRBV6-5, the J call TRBJ1-6; maybe TRBD1 (5 bases). Trimming pared 7 bases from V and 0 bases from J, leaving 10 bases between. The germline CDR1 and CDR2 sequences are MNHEY and SVGAGI. The CDR3 has 15 residues.

This clone has just a few counts. The sample contains more than one DNA sequence encoding this CDR3. J is TRBJ1-5 and V is TRBV28; the D gene is possibly TRBD1 (6 bases). Trimming cost V 4 bases and J 4 bases, with 11 bases left between them. This CDR3 contains 14 residues. In germline, CDR1 is MDHEN, CDR2 SYDVKM. CDR3 loop: CASSSGGLNQPQHF. CDR3 DNA: TGTGCCAGCAGTTCGGGGGGGCTTAATCAGCCCCAGCATTTT.

The chain employs TRBV15 and TRBJ1-1; no clear D. The germline CDR1 and CDR2 sequences are LNHNV and YYDKDF (reference sequence). The CDR3 consists of 11 residues. The V gene lost 3 bases and the J gene lost 1 base, with 0 bases spanning the gap. The CDR3: CATSRNTEAFF. CDR3 DNA sequence: TGTGCCACCAGCAGGAACACTGAAGCTTTCTTT.

V is TRBV19 and J is TRBJ2-3, with 9 bases fitting TRBD1. The CDR3 spans 16 residues. The germline V gene encodes CDR1 LNHDA and CDR2 SQIVND (reference sequence). V shed 8 bases, J shed 3 bases, and the junction held 12 bases outside the gene matches. Here the CDR3 DNA reads TGTGCCAGTGTAGGACAGGGGAGTATGAGGACAGATACGCAGTATTTT. Translation gives CASVGQGSMRTDTQYF.

CDR3 sequence reads: CASSQVGSRTFYGYTF. The CDR3 region has the DNA TGCGCCAGCAGCCAAGTCGGTAGCAGGACCTTCTATGGCTACACCTTC. The J gene is TRBJ1-2, the V gene TRBV4-1; D gene uncertain. Deletions cut 1 base from V and 4 bases from J, with 16 bases between. The CDR3 is made up of 16 amino acids. Germline CDR1 is MGHRA and CDR2 is YSYEKL.

This clone was counted once. The chain employs TRBV19 and TRBJ2-2, with TRBD1 as a possible D gene (6 bases). There are 14 residues in the CDR3. The V and J ends lost 8 bases and 1 base respectively, with 11 bases between them. The germline gives CDR1 LNHDA, CDR2 SQIVND (reference sequence). CDR3 protein: CASYPGQNTGELFF. CDR3 DNA sequence: TGTGCCAGTTACCCGGGACAGAACACCGGGGAGCTGTTTTTT.

V is TRBV9 and J is TRBJ1-3; D is ambiguous. Germline lookup yields CDR1 SGDLS and CDR2 YYNGEE. The CDR3 runs to 15 residues. Trimming took off 0 bases at V and 4 bases at J, with 11 bases between the two ends. The CDR3 nucleotides read TGTGCCAGCAGCGTAGCGCGCAACGGGGGAAACACCATATATTTT. Translating gives CASSVARNGGNTIYF.

The V and J genes are TRBV19 and TRBJ2-7, with TRBD2 identical over 7 bases. There are 14 residues in the CDR3. The germline CDR1 and CDR2 sequences are LNHDA and SQIVND (reference sequence). V was clipped by 5 bases and J by 3 bases; unmatched bases: 7. The CDR3 DNA is TGTGCCAGTAGTGAAGCGGGAACGTTCTACGAGCAGTACTTC. Encoded protein: CASSEAGTFYEQYF.

This rearrangement joins TRBV5-1 to TRBJ1-6, with D possibly matching TRBD1 (5 bases). CDR1 and CDR2 (germline): SGHRS, YFSETQ. Between the trimmed V and J ends, which lost 2 bases and 0 bases, there was a span of 9 bases. The CDR3 has 16 amino acids. In DNA, the CDR3 is TGCGCCAGCAGCTTTTCAGGGAGCTCCTATAATTCACCCCTCCACTTT. This encodes CASSFSGSSYNSPLHF.

This sequence joins TRBV5-8 and TRBJ2-7, with D unresolved. Trimming left V 6 bases short and J 3 bases short, with 7 bases between. In germline, CDR1 is SGHTS, CDR2 YDEGEE. The CDR3 totals 11 residues. For the CDR3, the DNA is TGTGCCAGCATCCACAACTACGAGCAGTACTTC. Encoded protein: CASIHNYEQYF.

The rearrangement links TRBV7-2 to TRBJ2-7, with 8 bases that match TRBD2. Germline values: CDR1 SGHTA, CDR2 FQGNSA. CDR3 length: 14 amino acids. V lost 3 bases to trimming and J lost 2 bases; unmatched junction nucleotides: 3. CDR3 nucleotides: TGTGCCAGCAGCTTCGGGGGGGCTCCCTACGAGCAGTACTTC. Amino acids: CASSFGGAPYEQYF.

The chain employs TRBV5-4 and TRBJ2-3; 7 positions match TRBD2. Germline values: CDR1 SGHNT, CDR2 YYREEE (reference sequence). V lost 1 base, J lost 3 bases, and 8 bases stayed unmatched. The CDR3 is 16 residues long. This CDR3 is CASSLPSGGGTDTQYF. CDR3 bases: TGTGCCAGCAGCTTGCCTTCGGGAGGAGGGACAGATACGCAGTATTTT.

The chain employs TRBV2 and TRBJ2-7; TRBD1 agrees at 7 bases. J gave up 5 bases and V 2 bases, and 9 bases lay outside the gene matches. From germline, CDR1 is SNHLY and CDR2 FYNNEI. The CDR3 consists of 15 residues. CDR3 nucleotides: TGTGCCAGCAGTGAATACGGGACAGACATGAACGAGCAGTACTTC. As protein: CASSEYGTDMNEQYF.

The chain recombines TRBV6-1 with TRBJ2-7; 8 bases are shared with TRBD1. The germline V gene encodes CDR1 MNHNS and CDR2 SASEGT. After removal of 3 bases from V and 5 bases from J, the junction contained 6 bases not matched to a gene. The CDR3 is 14 amino acids. The CDR3 sequence is CASSEAGGWDEQYF. The CDR3 coding sequence is TGTGCCAGCAGTGAGGCAGGGGGCTGGGACGAGCAGTACTTC.

This clone was recorded a few times. This chain joins TRBV28 and TRBJ2-7; a weak D match, TRBD2 (5 bases). Germline CDR1 reads MDHEN; CDR2 reads SYDVKM. Trimming removed 4 bases from V and 1 base from J, with 14 bases in between. The length of the CDR3 is 15 residues. CDR3 region: CASSSPEGLSYEQYF. The DNA for the CDR3 is TGTGCCAGCAGTTCTCCCGAGGGCCTTTCCTACGAGCAGTACTTC.

The chain employs TRBV21-1 and TRBJ2-7; TRBD1 is the table's D call and was not checked against the DNA. TRBV21-1 is a documented pseudogene. This CDR3 comprises 21 residues. CDR3 bases: TGTGCCAGCAGCAATTCCGGGCTCAGGACAGGGGCACAAAAGAAAACCTACGAGCAGTACTTC. Protein: CASSNSGLRTGAQKKTYEQYF.

CDR3 nucleotide sequence: TGTGCCAGCAGCGAGCTCAGGGGAACCGGGGAGCTGTTTTTT. Translation gives CASSELRGTGELFF. This chain connects TRBV9 to TRBJ2-2, with D possibly being TRBD1 (6 bases). The CDR3 spans 14 residues. The V gene's germline CDR1 is SGDLS and CDR2 YYNGEE. Trimming removed 3 bases at V and 5 bases at J, with 11 bases between.

A few counts support this clone. The CDR3 sequence: CATSDRSGNQPQHF. DNA of the CDR3: TGTGCCACCAGTGATAGGTCAGGTAATCAGCCCCAGCATTTT. This chain joins TRBV24-1 and TRBJ1-5; no definite D call. V was shortened by 3 bases and J by 4 bases, with 9 bases between the two germline ends. The germline CDR1 and CDR2 sequences are KGHDR and SFDVKD. This CDR3 has 14 residues.

The V and J genes are TRBV12-5 and TRBJ1-5; 8 bases map to TRBD1. The V and J ends lost 0 bases and 0 bases, in that order; junction bases with no gene match: 7. This CDR3 is built from 18 residues. Germline V gene lookup returns CDR1 LGHNT and CDR2 FRNRAP. The CDR3 DNA follows: TGTGCTAGTGGTTTGGTACGAGGGACAGGTCTTAGCAATCAGCCCCAGCATTTT. This sequence encodes CASGLVRGTGLSNQPQHF.

The chain joins TRBV9 to TRBJ2-1; maybe TRBD2 (6 bases). With 0 bases removed from V and 4 bases from J, the gap between germline ends came to 11 bases. Germline loops: CDR1 SGDLS, CDR2 YYNGEE. The CDR3 runs to 15 residues. The CDR3: CASSVGRESYNEQFF. In nucleotides, the CDR3 is TGTGCCAGCAGCGTAGGGAGGGAGTCTTACAATGAGCAGTTCTTC.

This clone appeared a few times. V and J are TRBV30 and TRBJ1-2, with D perhaps matching TRBD1 (5 bases). V lost 1 base to trimming and J lost 4 bases, with 7 bases between them. Per germline, CDR1 GTSNPN and CDR2 SVGIG (reference sequence). This CDR3 contains 12 residues. The CDR3, as DNA: TGTGCCTGGAGTGCAGGGCCCTATGGCTACACCTTC. Amino acid sequence: CAWSAGPYGYTF.

The DNA of the CDR3 is TGCAGCGTTGGGGAGACAGGGGTAGATGGCTACACCTTC. Translation gives CSVGETGVDGYTF. The chain recombines TRBV29-1 with TRBJ1-2, with TRBD1 matching over 8 bases. The CDR3 loop spans 13 amino acids. Trimming cost V 4 bases and J 6 bases; bases outside gene matches: 7. Germline V CDR1 and CDR2: SQVTM, ANQGSEA.

The rearrangement joins TRBV6-5 to TRBJ2-1; 8 nucleotides agree with TRBD2. The ends lost 6 bases at V and 10 bases at J; junction bases unmatched: 11. Germline CDR1 and CDR2: MNHEY and SVGAGI. The CDR3 has 14 residues. The CDR3 DNA is TGTGCCAGCAGAACCCCGGGAGGGGACTGGGAGCAGTTCTTC. Its translation: CASRTPGGDWEQFF.

The genes are TRBV3-1 (or the pseudogene TRBV3-2) and TRBJ1-1; TRBD1 might be the D (5 bases). The germline V and J ends were trimmed by 0 bases and 4 bases, with 12 bases remaining between them. The CDR3 spans 15 residues. The germline V gene has CDR1 LGHDT and CDR2 YNNKEL (reference sequence). CDR3 nucleotide sequence: TGTGCCAGCAGCCAAGATGGGGCAGGGAGCACTGAAGCTTTCTTT. The encoded protein is CASSQDGAGSTEAFF.

This clone showed up just once. The chain links TRBV3-1 (or the pseudogene TRBV3-2) to TRBJ2-7, with D tentatively TRBD2 (5 bases). The CDR3 consists of 12 residues. V was shortened by 4 bases and J by 4 bases, with 8 bases between the two germline ends. Per the germline V gene, CDR1 is LGHDT and CDR2 is YNNKEL (reference sequence). This chain's CDR3 is CASSRADYEQYF. For the CDR3, the DNA is TGTGCCAGCAGCCGAGCGGATTACGAGCAGTACTTC.

This rearrangement joins TRBV19 to TRBJ1-1; tentatively, D is TRBD1 (5 bases). Germline CDR1 reads LNHDA; CDR2 reads SQIVND (reference sequence). Trimming stripped 7 bases from V and 4 bases from J, with 13 bases between. This CDR3 is built from 13 residues. The CDR3 DNA reads TGTGCCAGTATGGCTGCAGGGTCCACTGAAGCTTTCTTT. It yields the protein CASMAAGSTEAFF.